This T cell receptor beta chain was sequenced in a study of T-cell memory formation after mild COVID-19. For this clonotype: Antigen: not known.

Broader study findings: Contracting clones, day 15 to 85, had balanced CD4/CD8, and later expanders favored CD4+. Several responding clones turned up in pre-infection memory, indicating that cross-reactive memory may have taken part.

Trimming shortened V by 9 bases and J by 2 bases, and 11 bases separated the two germline ends. CDR3 length equals 13 residues. Germline V gene sequence: CDR1 KGHDR, CDR2 SFDVKD. TCRdb re-called the 5' RACE reads through MiXCR, storing one row per CDR3 protein. The sample includes roughly 250,000 distinct CDR3 sequences, approximately 16% of them seen just once. Input material: PBMCs or a T cell subset sorted from them (not recorded which). The V and J genes are TRBV24-1 and TRBJ2-3; D may correspond to TRBD1 or TRBD2 (5 bases each). The origin of this receptor is a man between 18 and 35 years old who had mild COVID-19 (a few samples of this study predate the infection). Cell type and time point are not known. CDR3 in amino acids: CATGDDFTDTQYF. DNA for the CDR3: TGTGCCACCGGGGACGACTTCACAGATACGCAGTATTTT.